These 7 T cell receptor beta chains share one sample of origin, sequenced in a study of radiotherapy plus CTLA-4 blockade in lung cancer. The assay was immunoSEQ multiplex PCR, and TCRdb's table has in-frame clones only and misses some. This table holds about 87,000 clones, roughly 86% found once. Specimen: peripheral blood, collected from a patient treated with radiotherapy plus ipilimumab. The receptors were sampled from a human donor with non-small cell lung cancer that progressed on radiotherapy plus ipilimumab.

The chain employs TRBV6-6 and TRBJ1-1; D possibly corresponds to TRBD1 (5 bases). Trimming pared 7 bases from V and 4 bases from J, leaving 13 bases between. The CDR3 runs to 13 residues. In germline, CDR1 is MNHNY, CDR2 SVGAGI (reference sequence). In nucleotides, the CDR3 is TGTGCCAGCATTACGGGGGTTCCCACTGAAGCTTTCTTT. Its protein product is CASITGVPTEAFF.

This chain joins TRBV5-1 and TRBJ1-5; 10 nucleotides agree with TRBD1. The J segment lost 7 bases and the V segment lost 0 bases, leaving 7 bases of the junction unmatched. The V gene's germline CDR1 is SGHRS and CDR2 YFSETQ. The CDR3 is 16 residues long. CDR3 sequence (DNA): TGCGCCAGCAGCTTGGACGGGACAGGGGCTGGGCAGCCCCAGCATTTT. As protein: CASSLDGTGAGQPQHF. Full variable domain (missing parts from reference TRBV5-1 and TRBJ1-5): KAGVTQTPRYLIKTRGQQVTLSCSPISGHRSVSWYQQTPGQGLQFLFEYFSETQRNKGNFPGRFSGRQFSNSRSEMNVSTLELGDSALYLCASSLDGTGAGQPQHFGDGTRLSIL.

This clone showed up just once. V gene TRBV7-2 combines with J gene TRBJ2-3, with unresolved D. In germline, CDR1 is SGHTA, CDR2 FQGNSA. The CDR3 totals 15 residues. V was trimmed by 2 bases and J by 1 base, leaving 10 bases between them. The CDR3, as DNA: TGTGCCAGCAGCTTATCAGGTCACGGCACAGATACGCAGTATTTT. Its protein product is CASSLSGHGTDTQYF. Looking up the rest from reference TRBV7-2 and TRBJ2-3 gives the full variable domain: GAGVSQSPSNKVTEKGKDVELRCDPISGHTALYWYRQSLGQGLEFLIYFQGNSAPDKSGLPSDRFSAERTGGSVSTLTIQRTQQEDSAVYLCASSLSGHGTDTQYFGPGTRLTVL.

The genes are TRBV30 and TRBJ2-2; tentatively, D is TRBD1 (6 bases). Between the trimmed V and J ends, which lost 5 bases and 4 bases, there was a span of 17 bases. CDR3 size: 15 residues. The germline gives CDR1 GTSNPN, CDR2 SVGIG (reference sequence). This CDR3 reads CAWARRAGATGELFF. CDR3 nucleotides: TGTGCCTGGGCCCGCAGGGCAGGGGCCACCGGGGAGCTGTTTTTT. The full variable domain, rest sourced from reference TRBV30 and TRBJ2-2, is SQTIHQWPATLVQPVGSPLSLECTVEGTSNPNLYWYRQAAGRGLQLLFYSVGIGQISSEVPQNLSASRPQDRQFILSSKKLLLSDSGFYLCAWARRAGATGELFFGEGSRLTVL.

The chain links TRBV5-8 to TRBJ2-3, with 7 positions matching TRBD2. The V gene's germline CDR1 is SGHTS and CDR2 YDEGEE. Trimming cost V 10 bases and J 2 bases; bases outside gene matches: 7. The CDR3 contains 13 residues. CDR3 DNA sequence: TGTGCCTCCGCTAGCGGCTACACAGATACGCAGTATTTT. This codes for CASASGYTDTQYF.

The genes are TRBV5-6 and TRBJ1-6; D is uncertain. CDR3 length: 16 amino acids. V dropped 1 base and J dropped 0 bases, with 8 bases sitting between them. From germline, CDR1 is SGHDT and CDR2 YYEEEE. The DNA of the CDR3 is TGTGCCAGCAGCTTGTTCGGTGCCTCCTATAATTCACCCCTCCACTTT. This gives the protein CASSLFGASYNSPLHF.

With respect to this clone: In the same sample, other DNA sequences code for this CDR3. This rearrangement joins TRBV11-2 to TRBJ2-7; no definite D call. V gave up 1 base and J gave up 8 bases, with 12 bases separating them. The CDR3 loop spans 13 amino acids. From germline, CDR1 is SGHAT and CDR2 FQNNGV. For the CDR3, the DNA is TGTGCCAGCAGCTTAGGTCAATTAACGAAGCAGTACTTC. Its protein is CASSLGQLTKQYF.